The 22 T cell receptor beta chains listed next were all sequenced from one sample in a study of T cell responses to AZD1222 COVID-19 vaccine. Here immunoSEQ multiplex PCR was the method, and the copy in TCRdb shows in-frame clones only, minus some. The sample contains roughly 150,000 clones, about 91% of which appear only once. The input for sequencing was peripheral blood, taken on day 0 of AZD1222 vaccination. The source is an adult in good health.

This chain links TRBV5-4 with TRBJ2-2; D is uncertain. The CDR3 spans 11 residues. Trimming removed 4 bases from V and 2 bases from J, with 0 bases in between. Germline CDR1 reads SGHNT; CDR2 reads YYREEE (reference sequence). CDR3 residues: CASSNTGELFF. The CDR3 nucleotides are TGTGCCAGCAGCAACACCGGGGAGCTGTTTTTT.

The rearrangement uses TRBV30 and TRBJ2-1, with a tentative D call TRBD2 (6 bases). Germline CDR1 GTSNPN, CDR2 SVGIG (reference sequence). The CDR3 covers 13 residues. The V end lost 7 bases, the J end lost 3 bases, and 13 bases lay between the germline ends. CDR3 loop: CALLGLYYNEQFF. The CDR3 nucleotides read TGTGCCTTACTGGGACTCTACTACAATGAGCAGTTCTTC.

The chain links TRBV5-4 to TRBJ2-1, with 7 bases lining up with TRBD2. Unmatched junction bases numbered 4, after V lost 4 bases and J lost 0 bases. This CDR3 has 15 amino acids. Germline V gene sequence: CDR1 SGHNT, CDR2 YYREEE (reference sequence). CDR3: CASSAGTNSYNEQFF. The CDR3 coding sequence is TGTGCCAGCAGCGCGGGGACTAACTCCTACAATGAGCAGTTCTTC.

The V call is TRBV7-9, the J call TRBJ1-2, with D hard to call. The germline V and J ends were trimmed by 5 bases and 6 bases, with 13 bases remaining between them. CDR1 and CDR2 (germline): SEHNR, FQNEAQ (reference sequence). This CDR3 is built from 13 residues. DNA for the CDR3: TGTGCCAGCAGCCTCCGTGGATCGGATGGCTACACCTTC. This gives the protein CASSLRGSDGYTF. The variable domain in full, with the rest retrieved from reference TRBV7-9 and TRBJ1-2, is DTGVSQNPRHKITKRGQNVTFRCDPISEHNRLYWYRQTLGQGPEFLTYFQNEAQLEKSRLLSDRFSAERPKGSFSTLEIQRTEQGDSAMYLCASSLRGSDGYTFGSGTRLTVV.

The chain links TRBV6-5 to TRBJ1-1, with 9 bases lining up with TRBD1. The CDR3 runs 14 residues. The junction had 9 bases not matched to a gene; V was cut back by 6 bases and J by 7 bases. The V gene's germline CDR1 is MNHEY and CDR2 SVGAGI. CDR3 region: CASSRSTGGGEAFF. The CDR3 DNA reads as TGTGCCAGCAGCCGCTCCACAGGGGGCGGTGAAGCTTTCTTT.

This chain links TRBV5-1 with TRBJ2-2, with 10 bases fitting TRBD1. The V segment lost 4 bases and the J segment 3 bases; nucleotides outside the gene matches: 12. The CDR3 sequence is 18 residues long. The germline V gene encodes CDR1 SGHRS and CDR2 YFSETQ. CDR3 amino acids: CASSPDRGQGWDTGELFF. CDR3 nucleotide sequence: TGCGCCAGCAGCCCTGACAGGGGGCAAGGATGGGACACCGGGGAGCTGTTTTTT.

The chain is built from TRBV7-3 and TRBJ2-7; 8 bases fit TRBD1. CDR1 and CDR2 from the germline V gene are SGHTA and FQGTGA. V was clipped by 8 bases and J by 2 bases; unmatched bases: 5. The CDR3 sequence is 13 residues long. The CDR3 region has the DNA TGTGCCAGCGGACAGGGACCGGCCTACGAGCAGTACTTC. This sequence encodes CASGQGPAYEQYF. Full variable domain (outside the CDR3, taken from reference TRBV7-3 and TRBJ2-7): GAGVSQTPSNKVTEKGKYVELRCDPISGHTALYWYRQSLGQGPEFLIYFQGTGAADDSGLPNDRFFAVRPEGSVSTLKIQRTERGDSAVYLCASGQGPAYEQYFGPGTRLTVT.

CDR3 DNA sequence: TGTGCCAGCAGCAAAAAGGGACAGGGGGGTTCACCCCTCCACTTT. Translation gives CASSKKGQGGSPLHF. The V and J genes are TRBV9 and TRBJ1-6; 11 positions match TRBD1. J gave up 9 bases and V 4 bases, and 6 bases lay outside the gene matches. CDR1 and CDR2 from the germline V gene are SGDLS and YYNGEE. There are 15 residues in the CDR3. Together with reference TRBV9 and TRBJ1-6, the CDR3 gives the full variable domain: DSGVTQTPKHLITATGQRVTLRCSPRSGDLSVYWYQQSLDQGLQFLIQYYNGEERAKGNILERFSAQQFPDLHSELNLSSLELGDSALYFCASSKKGQGGSPLHFGNGTRLTVT.

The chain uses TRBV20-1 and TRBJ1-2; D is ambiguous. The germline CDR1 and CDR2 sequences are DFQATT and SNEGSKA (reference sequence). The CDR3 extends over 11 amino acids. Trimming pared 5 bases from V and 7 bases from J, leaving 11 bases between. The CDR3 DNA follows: TGCAGTGCTGTACCAGGATTTGGCTACACCTTC. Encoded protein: CSAVPGFGYTF.

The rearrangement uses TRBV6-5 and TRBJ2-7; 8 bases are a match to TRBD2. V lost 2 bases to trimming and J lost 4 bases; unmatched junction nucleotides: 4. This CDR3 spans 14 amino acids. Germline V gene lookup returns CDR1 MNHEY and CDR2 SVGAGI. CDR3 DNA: TGTGCCAGCAGTTACGGCGGGGGGAAATACGAGCAGTACTTC. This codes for CASSYGGGKYEQYF.

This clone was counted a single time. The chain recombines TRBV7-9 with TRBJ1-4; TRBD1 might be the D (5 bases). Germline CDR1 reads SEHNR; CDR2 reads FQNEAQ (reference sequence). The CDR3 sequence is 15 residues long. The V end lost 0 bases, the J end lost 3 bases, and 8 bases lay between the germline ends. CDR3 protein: CASSLARGANEKLFF. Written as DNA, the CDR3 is TGTGCCAGCAGCTTAGCGCGGGGGGCTAATGAAAAACTGTTTTTT.

In DNA form, the CDR3 reads TGTGCCAGCATGCCGGGACTAGCGGGAGAGGGATACGAGCAGTACTTC. Amino acid sequence: CASMPGLAGEGYEQYF. The chain carries TRBV2 and TRBJ2-7; 14 bases are shared with TRBD2. Germline V gives CDR1 SNHLY, CDR2 FYNNEI. V shed 7 bases, J shed 4 bases, and the junction held 9 bases outside the gene matches. This CDR3 contains 16 residues.

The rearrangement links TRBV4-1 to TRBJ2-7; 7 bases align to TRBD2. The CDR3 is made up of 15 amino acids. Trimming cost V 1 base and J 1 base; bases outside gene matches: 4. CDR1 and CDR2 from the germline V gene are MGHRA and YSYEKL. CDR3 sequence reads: CASSQGKGGSYEQYF. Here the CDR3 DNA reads TGCGCCAGCAGCCAAGGAAAGGGAGGGTCCTACGAGCAGTACTTC.

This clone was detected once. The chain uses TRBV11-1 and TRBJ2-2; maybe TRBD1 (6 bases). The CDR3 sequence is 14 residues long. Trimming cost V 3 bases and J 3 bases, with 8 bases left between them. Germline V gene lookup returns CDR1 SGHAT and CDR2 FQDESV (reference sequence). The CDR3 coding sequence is TGTGCCAGCAGCTTCACAGGGTACACCGGGGAGCTGTTTTTT. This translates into CASSFTGYTGELFF. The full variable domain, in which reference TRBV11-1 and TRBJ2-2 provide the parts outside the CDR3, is EAEVAQSPRYKITEKSQAVAFWCDPISGHATLYWYRQILGQGPELLVQFQDESVVDDSQLPKDRFSAERLKGVDSTLKIQPAELGDSAMYLCASSFTGYTGELFFGEGSRLTVL.

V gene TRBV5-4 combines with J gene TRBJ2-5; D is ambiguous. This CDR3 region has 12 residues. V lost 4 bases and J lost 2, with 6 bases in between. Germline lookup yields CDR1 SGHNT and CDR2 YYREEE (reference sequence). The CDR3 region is CASSTSQETQYF. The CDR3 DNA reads TGTGCCAGCAGCACAAGTCAAGAGACCCAGTACTTC.

CDR3 sequence: CASSAGTASNQPQHF. CDR3 nucleotides: TGTGCCAGCAGCGCCGGGACGGCCAGCAATCAGCCCCAGCATTTT. This sequence joins TRBV9 and TRBJ1-5; tentative D call: TRBD1 (5 bases). Trimming left V 3 bases short and J 1 base short, with 11 bases between. Per the germline V gene, CDR1 is SGDLS and CDR2 is YYNGEE. There are 15 residues in the CDR3.

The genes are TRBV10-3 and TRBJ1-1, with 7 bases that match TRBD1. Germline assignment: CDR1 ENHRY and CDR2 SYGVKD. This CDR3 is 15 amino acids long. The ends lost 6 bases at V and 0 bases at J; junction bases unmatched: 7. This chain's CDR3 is CAISTGTAMNTEAFF. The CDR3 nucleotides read TGTGCCATCAGCACGGGGACAGCCATGAACACTGAAGCTTTCTTT.

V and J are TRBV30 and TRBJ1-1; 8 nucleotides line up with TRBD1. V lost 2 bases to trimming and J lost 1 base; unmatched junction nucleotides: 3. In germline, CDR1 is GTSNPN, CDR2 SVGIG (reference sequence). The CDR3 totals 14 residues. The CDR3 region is CAWSPGTGNTEAFF. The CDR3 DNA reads TGTGCCTGGAGTCCCGGGACAGGGAACACTGAAGCTTTCTTT. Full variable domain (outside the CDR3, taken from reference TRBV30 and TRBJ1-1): SQTIHQWPATLVQPVGSPLSLECTVEGTSNPNLYWYRQAAGRGLQLLFYSVGIGQISSEVPQNLSASRPQDRQFILSSKKLLLSDSGFYLCAWSPGTGNTEAFFGQGTRLTVV.

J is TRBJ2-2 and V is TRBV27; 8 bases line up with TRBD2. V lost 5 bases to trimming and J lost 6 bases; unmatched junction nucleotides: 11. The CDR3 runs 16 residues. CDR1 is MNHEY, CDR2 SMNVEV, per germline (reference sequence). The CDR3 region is CASSPRGGGSSGELFF. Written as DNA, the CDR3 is TGTGCCAGCAGTCCGCGGGGCGGGGGGTCGTCCGGGGAGCTGTTTTTT.

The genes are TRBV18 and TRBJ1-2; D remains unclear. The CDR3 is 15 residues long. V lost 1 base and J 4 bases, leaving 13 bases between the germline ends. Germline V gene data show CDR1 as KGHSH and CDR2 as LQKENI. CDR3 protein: CASSPQSVQSYGYTF. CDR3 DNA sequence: TGTGCCAGCTCACCACAATCGGTACAGTCCTATGGCTACACCTTC.

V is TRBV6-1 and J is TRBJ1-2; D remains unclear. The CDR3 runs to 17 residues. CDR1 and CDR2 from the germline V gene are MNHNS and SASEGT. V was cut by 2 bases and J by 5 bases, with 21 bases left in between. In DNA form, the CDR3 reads TGTGCCAGCAGTGAATTTCTTTCCGGCAGCCCCTGGTATGGCTACACCTTC. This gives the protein CASSEFLSGSPWYGYTF.

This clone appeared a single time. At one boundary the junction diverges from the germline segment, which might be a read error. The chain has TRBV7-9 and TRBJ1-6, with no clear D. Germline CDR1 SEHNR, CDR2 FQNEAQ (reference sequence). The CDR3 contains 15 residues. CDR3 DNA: TGTGCCAGCAGCATAGCGACAAGGATGGATTCACCCCTCCACTTT. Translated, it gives CASSIATRMDSPLHF.